The 15 T cell receptor beta chains below come from one sample, sequenced in a study of blood T cell repertoires in COVID-19. TCRdb keeps only in-frame clones here, not all; method: immunoSEQ multiplex PCR. Found here are 100,000 or so clones, 85% to 90% of them singletons; the top ten hold around 3.9%. Sequences were obtained from peripheral blood. These receptors came from a man aged 50 or older with acute or convalescent COVID-19.

The chain is built from TRBV10-3 and TRBJ1-2, with 8 bases lining up with TRBD1. The junction had 15 bases not matched to a gene; V was cut back by 2 bases and J by 4 bases. The CDR3 consists of 18 residues. CDR1 is ENHRY, CDR2 SYGVKD, per germline. The CDR3 loop reads CAISEINTSRGLSYGYTF. The CDR3 DNA reads as TGTGCCATCAGTGAGATCAATACGTCCAGGGGGCTTAGCTATGGCTACACCTTC.

The V call is TRBV1, the J call TRBJ1-6. TRBV1 is an annotated pseudogene. The CDR3 length is 17 residues. The CDR3 loop reads CTSSQVGGEPYNSPLHF. In DNA form, the CDR3 reads TGCACCAGCAGCCAAGTCGGAGGGGAACCCTATAATTCACCCCTCCACTTT.

This clone came up once. This chain links TRBV25-1 with TRBJ1-4; TRBD1 might be the D (5 bases). V lost 7 bases, J lost 8 bases, and 11 bases lay in between. Germline CDR1 reads MGHDK; CDR2 reads SYGVNS. The CDR3 is 12 residues long. The CDR3 spells CASMGGWEKLFF. CDR3 nucleotide sequence: TGTGCCAGCATGGGGGGGTGGGAAAAACTGTTTTTT.

V gene TRBV19 combines with J gene TRBJ1-5; TRBD1 agrees at 9 bases. The CDR3 has 15 residues. The V gene end was trimmed by 6 bases and the J gene end by 6 bases; junction bases not matched to a gene: 9. CDR1 is LNHDA, CDR2 SQIVND, per germline (reference sequence). Here the CDR3 reads CASSAGTGLFQPQHF. Written as DNA, the CDR3 is TGTGCCAGTAGCGCCGGGACAGGGTTGTTTCAGCCCCAGCATTTT.

This clone was seen only once. V and J are TRBV28 and TRBJ1-1; tentatively, D is TRBD1 (5 bases). V lost 3 bases, J lost 6 bases, and 8 bases lay in between. CDR1 and CDR2 (germline): MDHEN, SYDVKM. This CDR3 spans 12 amino acids. The CDR3 protein is CASSLWGAEAFF. The CDR3, as DNA: TGTGCCAGCAGTTTGTGGGGGGCTGAAGCTTTCTTT.

This clone was counted a single time. The chain combines TRBV5-1 with TRBJ1-4; weak D call: TRBD1 (5 bases). The V end lost 2 bases, the J end lost 7 bases, and 12 bases lay between the germline ends. Germline CDR1 reads SGHRS; CDR2 reads YFSETQ. The CDR3 length is 14 residues. CDR3 bases: TGCGCCAGCAGCTTAGGGGTGGATGGTGAAAAACTGTTTTTT. Translating it yields CASSLGVDGEKLFF.

This rearrangement joins TRBV9 to TRBJ2-6, with TRBD1 matching 7 bases. The junction had 12 bases not matched to a gene; V was cut back by 2 bases and J by 4 bases. CDR1 and CDR2 from the germline V gene are SGDLS and YYNGEE. The CDR3 consists of 18 residues. The CDR3 nucleotides are TGTGCCAGCAGCGTCGACCTTTTACAGGGGAGAGGGGCCAACGTCCTGACTTTC. Its translation: CASSVDLLQGRGANVLTF.

The V and J genes are TRBV5-8 and TRBJ2-7, with a tentative D call TRBD2 (5 bases). The CDR3 extends over 15 amino acids. Trimming took off 2 bases at V and 2 bases at J, with 14 bases between the two ends. Per germline, CDR1 SGHTS and CDR2 YDEGEE. DNA for the CDR3: TGTGCCAGCAGCTTTGGGTGGAGCGGCACCTACGAGCAGTACTTC. Protein sequence: CASSFGWSGTYEQYF.

The chain uses TRBV6-5 and TRBJ1-5; D remains ambiguous. Germline-derived CDR1 and CDR2 are MNHEY and SVGAGI. The germline V and J ends were trimmed by 6 bases and 1 base, with 7 bases remaining between them. The CDR3 loop spans 13 amino acids. This CDR3 is CASRRESNQPQHF. DNA of the CDR3: TGTGCCAGCAGGAGGGAGAGCAATCAGCCCCAGCATTTT.

The chain carries TRBV5-4 and TRBJ2-7; D possibly corresponds to TRBD2 (7 bases). CDR3 size: 14 residues. Trimming cost V 6 bases and J 2 bases, with 15 bases left between them. Germline V gene sequence: CDR1 SGHNT, CDR2 YYREEE (reference sequence). The CDR3 loop is CASNLRGGTYEQYF. CDR3 DNA sequence: TGTGCCAGCAACCTAAGGGGGGGAACCTACGAGCAGTACTTC.

This chain uses TRBV4-1 with TRBJ2-7; D not resolved. V dropped 2 bases and J dropped 0 bases, with 8 bases sitting between them. CDR1 is MGHRA, CDR2 YSYEKL, per germline. This CDR3 comprises 14 residues. Here the CDR3 reads CASSQQTSSYEQYF. The CDR3 nucleotides are TGCGCCAGCAGCCAACAGACATCCTCCTACGAGCAGTACTTC.

The chain carries TRBV30 and TRBJ2-5, with D unresolved. CDR3 length: 12 amino acids. The V gene's germline CDR1 is GTSNPN and CDR2 SVGIG (reference sequence). Trimming stripped 5 bases from V and 6 bases from J, with 13 bases between. The CDR3 DNA is TGTGCCTGGTTATCAGGAAGAAAGACCCAGTACTTC. This codes for CAWLSGRKTQYF.

The chain uses TRBV15 and TRBJ1-4, with no clear D. V dropped 4 bases and J dropped 2 bases, with 11 bases sitting between them. The germline V gene encodes CDR1 LNHNV and CDR2 YYDKDF (reference sequence). The CDR3 sequence is 15 residues long. CDR3 amino acids: CATSNLGDTNEKLFF. The DNA of the CDR3 is TGTGCCACCAGCAACCTAGGTGATACTAATGAAAAACTGTTTTTT.

The chain has TRBV7-6 and TRBJ1-3, with D maybe TRBD1 (6 bases). Germline-derived CDR1 and CDR2 are SGHVS and FNYEAQ. The CDR3 has 16 residues. V dropped 2 bases and J dropped 1 base, with 12 bases sitting between them. The CDR3 is CASSLSRQGSGNTIYF. The CDR3 region has the DNA TGTGCCAGCAGCTTAAGTAGGCAGGGGTCTGGAAACACCATATATTTT.

The chain uses TRBV11-2 and TRBJ2-7, with D tentatively TRBD1 (5 bases). The germline V and J ends were trimmed by 3 bases and 0 bases, with 9 bases remaining between them. CDR1 is SGHAT and CDR2 is FQNNGV in the germline V gene. This CDR3 is built from 14 residues. The DNA of the CDR3 is TGTGCCAGCAGCTTGGGGCTAAGCTCCTACGAGCAGTACTTC. This translates into CASSLGLSSYEQYF.